This passage covers 4 T cell receptor beta chains from one sample sequenced in a study of blood T cells in healthy people across ages. A J-beta primer mix and a sample-barcoded 5' primer were used in a second PCR of about 7 to 12 cycles. MiXCR, applied by TCRdb to the 5' RACE reads, yields one record per CDR3 protein. This table has around 940,000 distinct CDR3 sequences, 45% to 60% appearing once. Sequenced sample: blood. The receptors shown here come from a woman aged 55-70 years in good health.

The gene calls are TRBV10-3 and TRBJ2-1, with TRBD1 as a possible D gene (5 bases). This CDR3 is 15 amino acids long. Between the trimmed V and J ends, which lost 0 bases and 2 bases, there was a span of 8 bases. Germline CDR1 reads ENHRY; CDR2 reads SYGVKD. CDR3 loop: CAISESDRTYNEQFF. The CDR3 DNA sequence: TGTGCCATCAGTGAGTCAGACAGAACCTACAATGAGCAGTTCTTC.

The chain has TRBV5-1 and TRBJ1-5; D may be TRBD1 (6 bases). CDR3 size: 16 residues. The germline V and J ends were trimmed by 7 bases and 4 bases, with 21 bases remaining between them. Germline lookup yields CDR1 SGHRS and CDR2 YFSETQ. The CDR3 is CASLCLTGRTNQPQHF. Here the CDR3 DNA reads TGCGCCAGCCTTTGTCTCACAGGGAGGACAAATCAGCCCCAGCATTTT. Using reference TRBV5-1 and TRBJ1-5 for the parts outside the CDR3, the full variable domain is KAGVTQTPRYLIKTRGQQVTLSCSPISGHRSVSWYQQTPGQGLQFLFEYFSETQRNKGNFPGRFSGRQFSNSRSEMNVSTLELGDSALYLCASLCLTGRTNQPQHFGDGTRLSIL.

The chain has TRBV29-1 and TRBJ1-5, with a possible D match to TRBD1 (5 bases). This CDR3 has 13 residues. V lost 4 bases and J 2 bases, leaving 9 bases between the germline ends. The germline V gene encodes CDR1 SQVTM and CDR2 ANQGSEA. CDR3 region: CSVGRGGNQPQHF. CDR3 DNA sequence: TGCAGCGTTGGACGAGGGGGCAATCAGCCCCAGCATTTT.

The chain is built from TRBV12-3 or TRBV12-4 and TRBJ2-4; 7 bases line up with TRBD1. The end of the DNA is better explained by TRBJ2-5, so the J call may be wrong. The CDR3 extends over 15 amino acids. DNA for the CDR3: TGTGCCAGCAGTTTTGGGGACAGACGTTTAGAGACCCAGTACTTC. Its translation is CASSFGDRRLETQYF.